A selection of T cell receptor beta chains follows, all from one sample in a study of T cell responses to AZD1222 COVID-19 vaccine. Assay used: immunoSEQ multiplex PCR; TCRdb lists only in-frame clones, some missing. The table shows approximately 120,000 clones, with around 90% occurring only once. Sequencing used peripheral blood, obtained on day 0 of MenACWY control vaccination. The origin of the receptors is an adult in good health. Each CDR3 is given with its conserved first and last residue. A D gene is named only where the DNA matches it firmly. Not all rows give a size; the values are once, few, many and, for expanded clones, a class.

TRBJ1-1,NA,NA,TRBV11-3,TGTGCCAGCAGCTCAACCCCCTACTCAGAAGCTTTCTTT,CASSSTPYSEAFF
TRBJ1-2,NA,NA,TRBV18,TGTGCCAGCGTCCTCGCTCGGGGAAATGGCTACACCTTC,CASVLARGNGYTF
TRBJ1-3,NA,NA,TRBV9,TGTGCCAGCAGCGTAGATTTGGGAAACACCATATATTTT,CASSVDLGNTIYF
TRBJ2-7,TRBD2,NA,TRBV2,TGTGCCGTTCGACTAGCGGGGTCCTACGAGCAGTACTTC,CAVRLAGSYEQYF
TRBJ1-4,NA,NA,TRBV28,TGTGCCAGCACCCGCCCGATGGCAGGGCCACTGTTTTTT,CASTRPMAGPLFF
TRBJ2-7,TRBD1,NA,TRBV27,TGTGCCAGCAGTTTATCCAGACAGGGGGTGTACGAGCAGTACTTC,CASSLSRQGVYEQYF
TRBJ2-7,NA,once,TRBV11-3,TGTGCCGGCAGCTATGCCCACGAGCAGTACTTC,CAGSYAHEQYF
TRBJ2-5,NA,few,TRBV27,TGTGCCAGCAGTTTTAGGAGGGAAGAGACCCAGTACTTC,CASSFRREETQYF
TRBJ1-2,TRBD1,NA,TRBV5-8,TGTGCCAGCAGCTCCCAGGACAGGGCCTACTATGGCTACACCTTC,CASSSQDRAYYGYTF
TRBJ1-2,NA,NA,TRBV28,TGTGCCAGCAGTTTGGGTAACAACTATGGCTACACCTTC,CASSLGNNYGYTF
TRBJ1-5,NA,NA,TRBV2,TGTGCCAGCAGTGAAGGCGGCTACCGCAATCAGCCCCAGCATTTT,CASSEGGYRNQPQHF
TRBJ2-5,NA,NA,TRBV9,TGTGCCAGCAGCGTAGGGGGGGACCAAGAGACCCAGTACTTC,CASSVGGDQETQYF
TRBJ1-2,NA,NA,TRBV7-2,TGTGCCAGCAGCCCCCGACGGCTGGGCTATGGCTACACCTTC,CASSPRRLGYGYTF
TRBJ1-1,TRBD1,NA,TRBV2,TGTGCCAGCAGGGACAGGGGGCGGACTGAAGCTTTCTTT,CASRDRGRTEAFF
TRBJ2-3,NA,NA,TRBV19,TGTGCCAGTAGTACCGGACTCGGGGATACGCAGTATTTT,CASSTGLGDTQYF
TRBJ1-2,NA,once,TRBV18,TGTGCCAGCTCACCACCTGGTGCAGGGTATGGCTACACCTTC,CASSPPGAGYGYTF
TRBJ2-5,TRBD2,NA,TRBV11-3,TGTGCCAGCAGCTCGGGGACTAGCGGGAGCGGGGAGACCCAGTACTTC,CASSSGTSGSGETQYF
TRBJ1-4,TRBD1,NA,TRBV18,TGTGCCAGCTCACTTGCCCGGGACAGGGGCGCGGATGAAAAACTGTTTTTT,CASSLARDRGADEKLFF
TRBJ1-5,TRBD1,NA,TRBV3-1/TRBV3-2,TGTGCCAGCAGCTACCTGGATCGGACAGGAGATCAGCCCCAGCATTTT,CASSYLDRTGDQPQHF
TRBJ1-3,NA,few,TRBV10-3,TGTGCCATCGGGGGCAGTCCCTCTGGAAACACCATATATTTT,CAIGGSPSGNTIYF
TRBJ1-5,NA,NA,TRBV28,TGTGCCAGCAGTTGGACAGACAGCAATCAGCCCCAGCATTTT,CASSWTDSNQPQHF
TRBJ1-1,TRBD1,NA,TRBV28,TGTGCCAGCAGTACGCCGCCTGGACAGGGGGCATCTGAAGCTTTCTTT,CASSTPPGQGASEAFF
TRBJ2-7,NA,NA,TRBV4-1,TGCGCCAGCAGTCCCAGAGAGCGGGTCTCCTACGAGCAGTACTTC,CASSPRERVSYEQYF
TRBJ1-2,TRBD1,NA,TRBV27,TGTGCCAGCAGTTTATTTAGTCCCGGACAGGGCCTTCACTATGGCTACACCTTC,CASSLFSPGQGLHYGYTF
TRBJ1-3,NA,NA,TRBV4-1,TGCGCCAGCAGCATACTAGGAAACACCATATATTTT,CASSILGNTIYF
TRBJ1-2,NA,NA,TRBV6-2/TRBV6-3,TGTGCCAGCAGTTACGCAGGGGTAGACTATGGCTACACCTTC,CASSYAGVDYGYTF
TRBJ2-7,NA,NA,TRBV7-2,TGTGCCAGCAGCTTAGGCAACTCCTACGAGCAGTACTTC,CASSLGNSYEQYF
TRBJ2-2,NA,NA,TRBV7-2,TGTGCCAGCAGCTTCCCGGGACGGGGCGCGAACACCGGGGAGCTGTTTTTT,CASSFPGRGANTGELFF
TRBJ2-7,TRBD2,NA,TRBV5-1,TGCGCCAGCAGCCCGGGACTAGGGCCCTACGAGCAGTACTTC,CASSPGLGPYEQYF
TRBJ1-6,TRBD1,NA,TRBV20-1,TGCAGTGCTAGTGGGGCCGCAGGGGGAGATGGGTATAATTCACCCCTCCACTTT,CSASGAAGGDGYNSPLHF
TRBJ1-2,NA,NA,TRBV6-5,TGTGCCAGCAGTCTGACAGCTACGATCTATGGCTACACCTTC,CASSLTATIYGYTF
TRBJ2-2,NA,NA,TRBV9,TGTGCCAGCAGCGTACTAGGGGATGATATCGGGGAGCTGTTTTTT,CASSVLGDDIGELFF
TRBJ2-1,TRBD2,NA,TRBV7-9,TGTGCCAGCAGCCACGTAGTCCGGGCTAGCGGGAGAAACGATGAGCAGTTCTTC,CASSHVVRASGRNDEQFF
TRBJ1-2,TRBD1,NA,TRBV6-2/TRBV6-3,TGTGCCAGCAGTTACCTCGGACAGGGGCATGGCTACACCTTC,CASSYLGQGHGYTF
TRBJ1-1,NA,NA,TRBV5-6,TGTGCCAGCAGCTTGGCCCAGGGTAACACTGAAGCTTTCTTT,CASSLAQGNTEAFF
TRBJ1-3,NA,NA,TRBV19,TGTGCCAGTAGTATCGGAGGCAGAGTACCCTCTGGAAACACCATATATTTT,CASSIGGRVPSGNTIYF
TRBJ2-5,TRBD1,NA,TRBV18,TGTGCCAGCTCCGAGGGACAGGGACAAGAGACCCAGTACTTC,CASSEGQGQETQYF
TRBJ1-5,NA,NA,TRBV5-8,TGTGCCAGCAGCTTGGGTCAGCCCCAGCATTTT,CASSLGQPQHF
TRBJ1-3,NA,NA,TRBV5-5,TGTGCCAGCAGCTTCAGGGTCTTTGGAAACACCATATATTTT,CASSFRVFGNTIYF
TRBJ2-5,TRBD2,NA,TRBV2,TGTGCCAGCAGTGAAAGTAGCGGGGGGGAGACCCAGTACTTC,CASSESSGGETQYF
TRBJ1-5,TRBD1,once,TRBV7-2,TGTGCCAGCAGCTCTCAGGGGGCGATTTTGGAGCCCCAGCATTTT,CASSSQGAILEPQHF
TRBJ2-2,NA,NA,TRBV5-1,TGCGCCAGCAGCTCTCGGGCGACAAACACCGGGGAGCTGTTTTTT,CASSSRATNTGELFF
TRBJ1-4,NA,NA,TRBV6-2/TRBV6-3,TGTGCCAGCAGTTACTCCCTTTGGAGGAATGAAAAACTGTTTTTT,CASSYSLWRNEKLFF
TRBJ1-6,NA,NA,TRBV30,TGTGCCTGGAGTGTACAGGGCCCTTCACCCCTCCACTTT,CAWSVQGPSPLHF
TRBJ1-2,NA,NA,TRBV6-5,TGTGCCAGCAGTTACTCGAAAGTATCCCTCTATGGCTACACCTTC,CASSYSKVSLYGYTF
TRBJ2-7,TRBD1,NA,TRBV9,TGTGCCAGCAGCCTGGGACAGGGGGAGACCTACGAGCAGTACTTC,CASSLGQGETYEQYF
TRBJ2-1,NA,NA,TRBV10-3,TGTGCCATTGGACCCGCCTACAATGAGCAGTTCTTC,CAIGPAYNEQFF
TRBJ2-7,NA,NA,TRBV11-1,TGTGCCAGCCGCAGGGGCGGAAGCGAGCAGTACTTC,CASRRGGSEQYF
TRBJ1-3,NA,NA,TRBV7-2,TGTGCCAGCAGCTTATCCTCAGGAAACACCATATATTTT,CASSLSSGNTIYF
TRBJ2-5,NA,few,TRBV5-1,TGCGCCAGCAGCTTCATCTACGGCGGACAAGAGACCCAGTACTTC,CASSFIYGGQETQYF
TRBJ1-3,TRBD1,NA,TRBV9,TGTGCCAGCAGCGTTTCAGGGGGCGCCCCTGGAAACACCATATATTTT,CASSVSGGAPGNTIYF
TRBJ2-2,TRBD2,NA,TRBV6-5,TGTGCCAGCTCGGGACTAGCGGGAGCCGGGGAGCTGTTTTTT,CASSGLAGAGELFF
TRBJ1-5,NA,NA,TRBV18,TGTGCCAGCTCACCAGGGGCAAACCAGCCCCAGCATTTT,CASSPGANQPQHF
TRBJ2-7,NA,NA,TRBV28,TGTGCCAGCACCCCGCGGGACCGCTACGAGCAGTACTTC,CASTPRDRYEQYF
TRBJ1-5,NA,NA,TRBV7-2,TGTGCCAGCAGCTTAAGGGGTAATCAGCCCCAGCATTTT,CASSLRGNQPQHF
TRBJ1-5,NA,NA,TRBV7-2,TGTGCCAGCAGCTTAGGCCCCAGCCTTAATCAGCCCCAGCATTTT,CASSLGPSLNQPQHF
TRBJ2-7,TRBD2,NA,TRBV9,TGTGCCAGCAGCGTAGGGGTGATAGCGGGGTCCTACGAGCAGTACTTC,CASSVGVIAGSYEQYF
TRBJ1-1,NA,NA,TRBV30,TGTGCCTGGAGGGGAGGGGGGACTGAAGCTTTCTTT,CAWRGGGTEAFF